Listed here is a single T cell receptor (beta chain). What it binds is unknown. The data originate from a study of cytomegalovirus exposure and HLA in healthy donors. TCRdb's copy holds only in-frame clones and misses some; the assay was immunoSEQ multiplex PCR. The sample has approximately 160,000 clones, approximately 96% seen once. Findings and caveats of the study: Listed as cytomegalovirus-associated were over 150 TCR beta chains. Most TCR sequences were seen very rarely across donors, but some public TCRs occurred in many. Three chains linked to CMV were shown in vitro to be specific for CMV antigens.

Germline CDR1 and CDR2: MNHEY and SVGAGI. The CDR3 has 14 residues. J lost 8 bases, V lost 6 bases, and 12 bases had no gene match. The sample taken for sequencing was PBMCs. This chain joins TRBV6-5 and TRBJ1-2, with 7 bases that match TRBD1. The TCR sequence derives from a woman aged 18-29 years in good health and CMV-seronegative. CDR3 DNA sequence: TGTGCCAGCAGAGAGACCGGGACAGTCATAGGCTACACCTTC. It specifies CASRETGTVIGYTF.